These 13 T cell receptor beta chains share one sample of origin, sequenced in a study of CD8+ T cells in alopecia areata. The authors extracted RNA and reverse transcribed it into cDNA as the sequencing template. Assay used: immunoSEQ multiplex PCR; TCRdb lists only in-frame clones, some missing. The table has about 64,000 clones, approximately 44% seen once. Treatment reported: oral pan-JAK inhibitor, 5-10 mg twice daily. Sample: CD8+ T cells sorted from blood, taken at approximately week 39, from a patient treated with tofacitinib. The source is a human donor with alopecia areata.

This clone was counted a single time. This chain links TRBV9 with TRBJ1-1; 9 nucleotides agree with TRBD1. With V trimmed by 1 base and J by 1 base, 2 bases remained unmatched. Germline values: CDR1 SGDLS, CDR2 YYNGEE. CDR3 size: 15 residues. The CDR3 here is CASSVRGQGNTEAFF. CDR3 sequence (DNA): TGTGCCAGCAGCGTAAGGGGACAGGGGAACACTGAAGCTTTCTTT.

The chain recombines TRBV6-5 with TRBJ2-7, with a tentative D call TRBD1 (6 bases). Germline V gives CDR1 MNHEY, CDR2 SVGAGI. V shed 5 bases and J shed 3 bases, with 14 bases lying between them. The CDR3 covers 14 residues. CDR3 protein: CASSNTGTHYEQYF. The CDR3 coding sequence is TGTGCCAGCAGTAATACAGGGACCCACTACGAGCAGTACTTC.

This clone was recorded once. The rearrangement uses TRBV29-1 and TRBJ2-1, with D perhaps being TRBD1 or TRBD2 (6 bases each). CDR1 and CDR2 from the germline V gene are SQVTM and ANQGSEA. Trimming took 6 bases from V and 5 from J, leaving 17 bases between them. This CDR3 spans 14 amino acids. The CDR3 coding sequence is TGCAGCGTGGACCGGGGGACACTTGACAATGAGCAGTTCTTC. It yields the protein CSVDRGTLDNEQFF.

In this sample, this clone turned up once. The CDR3 DNA is TGTGCCAGCAGCTTAGGTCCGGGACAGGGAATTCAGCCCCAGCATTTT. It yields the protein CASSLGPGQGIQPQHF. The chain employs TRBV7-6 and TRBJ1-5, with TRBD1 matching over 9 bases. Per germline, CDR1 SGHVS and CDR2 FNYEAQ. There are 16 residues in the CDR3. The junction had 7 bases not matched to a gene; V was cut back by 1 base and J by 6 bases.

In this sample, this clone turned up a few times. The rearrangement joins TRBV7-8 to TRBJ2-7, with 9 positions matching TRBD1. Germline CDR1 SGHVS, CDR2 FQNEAQ. The CDR3 has 16 amino acids. V was clipped by 4 bases and J by 2 bases; unmatched bases: 9. CDR3 sequence reads: CASSSPGTGRPYEQYF. CDR3 in DNA: TGTGCCAGCAGCTCCCCTGGGACAGGGAGACCCTACGAGCAGTACTTC. Supplemented by reference TRBV7-8 and TRBJ2-7, the full variable domain reads GAGVSQSPRYKVAKRGQDVALRCDPISGHVSLFWYQQALGQGPEFLTYFQNEAQLDKSGLPSDRFFAERPEGSVSTLKIQRTQQEDSAVYLCASSSPGTGRPYEQYFGPGTRLTVT.

This clone has more than one count but fewer than ten. This chain connects TRBV14 to TRBJ2-1; D might be TRBD1 or TRBD2, each matching 5 bases. Trimming stripped 4 bases from V and 2 bases from J, with 15 bases between. Germline CDR1 is SGHDN and CDR2 is FVKESK. CDR3 size: 16 residues. The CDR3 nucleotides read TGTGCCAGCAGCCCGAGCCCCCTGGGACCCTACAATGAGCAGTTCTTC. The encoded protein is CASSPSPLGPYNEQFF.

The chain has TRBV4-3 and TRBJ1-4, with 10 bases lining up with TRBD1. The CDR3 contains 17 residues. Germline CDR1 is LGHNA and CDR2 is YSLEER. The junction had 12 bases not matched to a gene; V was cut back by 4 bases and J by 7 bases. The CDR3 coding sequence is TGCGCCAGCAGCCTTCGCGCCCCCGGGGACAGGGGTGAAAAACTGTTTTTT. Its translation: CASSLRAPGDRGEKLFF.

This clone was counted a single time. The rearrangement uses TRBV4-1 and TRBJ2-7; 8 positions match TRBD2. Germline V gene lookup returns CDR1 MGHRA and CDR2 YSYEKL. The CDR3 has 15 residues. The ends lost 4 bases at V and 2 bases at J; junction bases unmatched: 7. CDR3 loop: CASSPLAGSTYEQYF. CDR3 coding DNA: TGCGCCAGCAGCCCCTTAGCGGGAAGCACCTACGAGCAGTACTTC.

The chain has TRBV7-2 and TRBJ2-1, with D perhaps TRBD1 or TRBD2 (5 bases each). Deletions cut 6 bases from V and 5 bases from J, with 20 bases between. CDR1 SGHTA and CDR2 FQGNSA come from the germline V gene. This CDR3 comprises 16 residues. This CDR3 reads CASSPFGATLNNEQFF. The CDR3 DNA reads TGTGCCAGCAGTCCCTTCGGGGCTACTTTGAACAATGAGCAGTTCTTC.

The genes are TRBV4-3 and TRBJ1-2; unclear D gene. Trimming removed 0 bases from V and 8 bases from J, with 13 bases in between. Germline values: CDR1 LGHNA, CDR2 YSLEER. The CDR3 is 14 amino acids. As DNA, the CDR3 is TGCGCCAGCAGCCAAGATAGTTCGAACATCGGCTACACCTTC. Translating gives CASSQDSSNIGYTF.

The table lists this clone with a few counts. This chain connects TRBV4-1 to TRBJ2-5, with D unresolved. The DNA end favors TRBJ2-7, so the J call may be wrong. CDR1 and CDR2 (germline): MGHRA, YSYEKL. The CDR3 loop spans 13 amino acids. The CDR3 nucleotides read TGCGCCAGCAGCCAAGTGGTGGACTACGAGCAGTACTTC. Residues: CASSQVVDYEQYF.

This clone was seen more than once but under ten times. This rearrangement joins TRBV20-1 to TRBJ2-1; D possibly corresponds to TRBD2 (5 bases). CDR3 size: 11 residues. The V and J ends lost 4 bases and 10 bases respectively, with 11 bases between them. Germline V lookup: CDR1 DFQATT, CDR2 SNEGSKA (reference sequence). CDR3 nucleotide sequence: TGCAGTGCTATATGCGAGGGAGAGCAGTTCTTC. It specifies CSAICEGEQFF.

The rearrangement links TRBV7-9 to TRBJ2-3; the D gene is possibly TRBD1 (5 bases). Germline V lookup: CDR1 SEHNR, CDR2 FQNEAQ (reference sequence). The CDR3 extends over 13 amino acids. V gave up 5 bases and J gave up 4 bases, with 10 bases separating them. The CDR3 spells CASSPGWPDTQYF. The CDR3 coding sequence is TGTGCCAGCAGCCCAGGGTGGCCAGATACGCAGTATTTT. Drawing the rest from reference TRBV7-9 and TRBJ2-3, the complete variable domain is DTGVSQNPRHKITKRGQNVTFRCDPISEHNRLYWYRQTLGQGPEFLTYFQNEAQLEKSRLLSDRFSAERPKGSFSTLEIQRTEQGDSAMYLCASSPGWPDTQYFGPGTRLTVL.